This T cell receptor beta chain comes out of a study of shared clonotypes between healthy human individuals. Study-level results: Naive subsets generally exceeded memory subsets in estimated richness.

With 5 bases removed from V and 10 bases from J, the gap between germline ends came to 14 bases. The CDR3 is made up of 12 amino acids. Germline V gives CDR1 MNHNY, CDR2 SVGAGI (reference sequence). On this clone itself: Its target is not known.

Libraries were prepared by immunoSEQ multiplex PCR; TCRdb keeps only in-frame clonotypes and omits some of them. Among 2 million to 2.5 million clones listed, over 85% were seen once. The receptor comes from a man aged 18 to 35 in good health. Some clones in this sample may be carry-over from other donors' samples. The specimen sequenced was naive CD4+ T cells from PBMCs. Subset given: CD45RA+ positively selected. The rearrangement links TRBV6-6 to TRBJ1-1; D not resolved. The CDR3 is CASSPPTAGAFF. In DNA form, the CDR3 reads TGTGCCAGCAGTCCTCCCACGGCGGGAGCTTTCTTT.